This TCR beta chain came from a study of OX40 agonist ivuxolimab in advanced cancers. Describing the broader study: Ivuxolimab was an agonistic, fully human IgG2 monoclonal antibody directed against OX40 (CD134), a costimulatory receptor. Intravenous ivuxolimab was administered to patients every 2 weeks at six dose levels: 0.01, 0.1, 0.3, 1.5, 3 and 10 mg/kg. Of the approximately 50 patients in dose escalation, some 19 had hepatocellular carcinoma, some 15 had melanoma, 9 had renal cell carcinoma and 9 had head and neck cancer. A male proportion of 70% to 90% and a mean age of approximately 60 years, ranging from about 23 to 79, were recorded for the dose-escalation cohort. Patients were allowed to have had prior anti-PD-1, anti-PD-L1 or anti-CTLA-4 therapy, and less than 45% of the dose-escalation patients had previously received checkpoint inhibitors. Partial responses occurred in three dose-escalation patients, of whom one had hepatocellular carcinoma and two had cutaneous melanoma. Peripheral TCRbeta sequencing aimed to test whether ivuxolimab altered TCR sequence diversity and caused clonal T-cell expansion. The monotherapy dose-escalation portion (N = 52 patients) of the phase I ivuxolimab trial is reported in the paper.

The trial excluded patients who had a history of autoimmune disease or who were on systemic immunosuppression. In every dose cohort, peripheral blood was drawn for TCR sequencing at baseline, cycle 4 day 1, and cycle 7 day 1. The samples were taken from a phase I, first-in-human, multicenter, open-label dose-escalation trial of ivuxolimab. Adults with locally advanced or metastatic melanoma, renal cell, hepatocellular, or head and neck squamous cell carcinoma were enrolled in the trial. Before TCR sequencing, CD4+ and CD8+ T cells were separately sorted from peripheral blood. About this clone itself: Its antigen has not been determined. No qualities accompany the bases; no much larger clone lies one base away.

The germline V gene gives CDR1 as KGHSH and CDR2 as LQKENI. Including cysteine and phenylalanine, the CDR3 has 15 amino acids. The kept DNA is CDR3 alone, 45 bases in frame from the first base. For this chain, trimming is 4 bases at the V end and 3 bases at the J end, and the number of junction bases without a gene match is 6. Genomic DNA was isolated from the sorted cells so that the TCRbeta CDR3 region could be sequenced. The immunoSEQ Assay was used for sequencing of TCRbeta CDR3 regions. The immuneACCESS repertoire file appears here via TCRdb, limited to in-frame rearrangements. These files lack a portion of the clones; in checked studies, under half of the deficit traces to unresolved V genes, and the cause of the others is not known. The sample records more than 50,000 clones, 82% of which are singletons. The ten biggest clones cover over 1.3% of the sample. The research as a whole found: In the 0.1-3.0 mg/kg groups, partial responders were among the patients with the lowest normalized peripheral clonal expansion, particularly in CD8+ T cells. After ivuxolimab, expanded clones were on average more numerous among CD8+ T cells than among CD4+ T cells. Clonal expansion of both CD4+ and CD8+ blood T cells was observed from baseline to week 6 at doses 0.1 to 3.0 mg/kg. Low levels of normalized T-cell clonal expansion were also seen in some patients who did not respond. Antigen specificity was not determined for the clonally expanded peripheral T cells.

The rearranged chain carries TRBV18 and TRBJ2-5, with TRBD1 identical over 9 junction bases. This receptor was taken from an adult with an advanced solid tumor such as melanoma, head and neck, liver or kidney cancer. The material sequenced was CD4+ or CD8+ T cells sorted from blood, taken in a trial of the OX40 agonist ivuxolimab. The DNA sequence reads TGTGCCAGCTCACTCGACACAGGGGGCGAAGAGACCCAGTACTTC. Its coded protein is CASSLDTGGEETQYF.